The clone carrying this TCR beta chain was counted ten times or more. Its antigen is undetermined. The record originates from a study of CD8 T cells in ankylosing spondylitis. Study observations and caveats: Certain motif variants had earlier been reported in reactive arthritis synovial fluid and blood. In ankylosing spondylitis blood, a motif of seven to nine highly homologous TCR beta variants appeared characteristic. CD8+ disease-linked clones were present at relatively low frequencies in blood. From matched ankylosing spondylitis synovial fluid, disease-linked clones were reportedly recovered at significantly enriched levels.

Researchers built TCR beta libraries using quantitative 5'-RACE with molecular barcodes. TCRdb independently ran MiXCR on the 5' RACE reads; one entry per CDR3 protein. The data contain 450,000 to 550,000 distinct CDR3 sequences, roughly 5.3% of them singletons. V was cut by 3 bases and J by 5 bases, with 8 bases left in between. Germline CDR1 is SGHTA and CDR2 is FQGNSA. The CDR3 runs 12 residues. The TCR originated in a male donor with ankylosing spondylitis. V and J are TRBV7-2 and TRBJ2-7; D not certain. The sequencing sample was made of blood, either unsorted or a sorted T cell fraction (not recorded which). CDR3 bases: TGTGCCAGCAGCTTGATCTTAAACGAGCAGTACTTC. Translation gives CASSLILNEQYF.